The text below deals with one TCR beta chain. Its antigen is currently unknown. V was cut by 3 bases and J by 3 bases, with 8 bases left in between. This CDR3 is built from 13 residues. Germline CDR1 is SGDLS and CDR2 is YYNGEE. Sequenced by immunoSEQ multiplex PCR; TCRdb stores in-frame clones only, minus some. The data show 95,000 to 120,000 clones, about nine tenths seen once. Documented time point: week 11, during vaccination. The study gave 300 ug of mutant IDH1 20-mer peptide per vaccine dose, with topical imiquimod. These data originate in a study of a mutant IDH1 vaccine in newly diagnosed glioma. Study in general: The initiation of vaccination occurred 4-6 weeks after radiotherapy alone, or with temozolomide cycles.

V gene TRBV9 combines with J gene TRBJ2-3; D may be TRBD1 or TRBD2 (5 bases each). This TCR was recovered from a woman in her fifties or sixties with glioma. The sequenced sample was PBMCs, obtained from a glioma patient whose treatment included an IDH1 peptide vaccine. CDR3 nucleotides: TGTGCCAGCAGCGGGGACGCTACAGATACGCAGTATTTT. Amino acids: CASSGDATDTQYF.